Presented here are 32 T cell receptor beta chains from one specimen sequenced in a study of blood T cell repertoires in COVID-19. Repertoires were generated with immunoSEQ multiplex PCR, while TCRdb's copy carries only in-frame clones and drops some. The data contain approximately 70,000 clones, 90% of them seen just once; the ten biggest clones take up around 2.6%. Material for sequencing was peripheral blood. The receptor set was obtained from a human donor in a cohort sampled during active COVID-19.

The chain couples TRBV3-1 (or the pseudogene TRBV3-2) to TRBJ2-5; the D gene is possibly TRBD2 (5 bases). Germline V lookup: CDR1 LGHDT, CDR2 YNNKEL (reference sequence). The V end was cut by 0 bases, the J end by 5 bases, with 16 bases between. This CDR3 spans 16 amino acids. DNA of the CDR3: TGTGCCAGCAGCCAAGATGTCGGACTTCAAGGGGAGACCCAGTACTTC. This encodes CASSQDVGLQGETQYF.

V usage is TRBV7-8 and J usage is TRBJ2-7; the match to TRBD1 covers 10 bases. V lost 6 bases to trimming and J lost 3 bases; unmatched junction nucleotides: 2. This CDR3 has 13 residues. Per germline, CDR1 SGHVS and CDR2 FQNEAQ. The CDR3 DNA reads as TGTGCCAGCAGACGGACAGGGGGCTACGAGCAGTACTTC. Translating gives CASRRTGGYEQYF.

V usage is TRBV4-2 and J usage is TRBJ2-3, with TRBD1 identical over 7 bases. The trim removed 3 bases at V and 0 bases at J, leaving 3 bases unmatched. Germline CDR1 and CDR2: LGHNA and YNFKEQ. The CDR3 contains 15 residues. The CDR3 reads CASSQEQGSTDTQYF. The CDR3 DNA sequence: TGTGCCAGCAGCCAGGAACAGGGGAGCACAGATACGCAGTATTTT.

The CDR3 is CASRIDITVTDTQYF. Written as DNA, the CDR3 is TGTGCCAGCCGGATAGACATAACCGTCACAGATACGCAGTATTTT. The chain couples TRBV27 to TRBJ2-3, with D unclear. V was pared by 8 bases and J by 2 bases, with 17 bases between. The CDR3 has 15 amino acids. From germline, CDR1 is MNHEY and CDR2 SMNVEV (reference sequence).

DNA for the CDR3: TGTGCCAGCAGCTTAGTTTCGGGGGAACGAGAGCAGTACTTC. Translating it yields CASSLVSGEREQYF. The V and J genes are TRBV7-9 and TRBJ2-7; D perhaps matches TRBD2 (6 bases). Per germline, CDR1 SEHNR and CDR2 FQNEAQ (reference sequence). The CDR3 is made up of 14 amino acids. V was trimmed by 1 base and J by 7 bases, leaving 14 bases between them. The complete variable domain, with remaining parts taken from reference TRBV7-9 and TRBJ2-7, reads DTGVSQNPRHKITKRGQNVTFRCDPISEHNRLYWYRQTLGQGPEFLTYFQNEAQLEKSRLLSDRFSAERPKGSFSTLEIQRTEQGDSAMYLCASSLVSGEREQYFGPGTRLTVT.

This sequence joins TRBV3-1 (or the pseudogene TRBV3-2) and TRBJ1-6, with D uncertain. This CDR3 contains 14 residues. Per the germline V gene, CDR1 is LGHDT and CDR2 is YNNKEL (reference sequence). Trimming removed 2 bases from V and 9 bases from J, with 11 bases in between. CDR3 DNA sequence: TGTGCCAGCAGCCAACTCGGGTTTTGTTCACCCCTCCACTTT. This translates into CASSQLGFCSPLHF.

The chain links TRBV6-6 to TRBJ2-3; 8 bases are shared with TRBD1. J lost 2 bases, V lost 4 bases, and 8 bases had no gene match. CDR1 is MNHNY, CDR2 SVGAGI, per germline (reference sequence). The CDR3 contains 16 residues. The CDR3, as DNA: TGTGCCAGCAGTTCAAAGACAGGGGCCCCCACAGATACGCAGTATTTT. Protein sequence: CASSSKTGAPTDTQYF.

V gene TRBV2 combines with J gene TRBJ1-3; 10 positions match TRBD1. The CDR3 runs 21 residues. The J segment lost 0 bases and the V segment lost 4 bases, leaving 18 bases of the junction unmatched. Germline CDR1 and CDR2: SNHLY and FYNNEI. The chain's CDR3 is CASSGLTGGASPLNSGNTIYF. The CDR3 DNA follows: TGTGCCAGCAGTGGACTGACAGGGGGCGCGTCGCCTTTAAACTCTGGAAACACCATATATTTT.

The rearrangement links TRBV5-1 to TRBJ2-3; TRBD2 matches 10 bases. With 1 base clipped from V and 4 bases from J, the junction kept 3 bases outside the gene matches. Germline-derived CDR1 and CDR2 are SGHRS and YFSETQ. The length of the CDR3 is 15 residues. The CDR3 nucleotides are TGCGCCAGCAGCTTGCAGCGGGGGGGCCCAGATACGCAGTATTTT. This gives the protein CASSLQRGGPDTQYF.

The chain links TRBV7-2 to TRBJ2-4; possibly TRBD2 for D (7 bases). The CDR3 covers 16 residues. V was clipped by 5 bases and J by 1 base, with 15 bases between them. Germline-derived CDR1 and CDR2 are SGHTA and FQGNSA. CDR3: CASSLRGGGAKNIQYF. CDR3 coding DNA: TGTGCCAGCAGCCTCCGGGGAGGGGGGGCCAAAAACATTCAGTACTTC.

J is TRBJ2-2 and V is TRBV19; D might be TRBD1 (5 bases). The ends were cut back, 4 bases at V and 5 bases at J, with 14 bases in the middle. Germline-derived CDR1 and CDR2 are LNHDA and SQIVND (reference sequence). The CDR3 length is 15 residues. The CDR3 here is CASSKVTGPTGELFF. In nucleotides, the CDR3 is TGTGCCAGTAGTAAAGTAACAGGCCCGACCGGGGAGCTGTTTTTT.

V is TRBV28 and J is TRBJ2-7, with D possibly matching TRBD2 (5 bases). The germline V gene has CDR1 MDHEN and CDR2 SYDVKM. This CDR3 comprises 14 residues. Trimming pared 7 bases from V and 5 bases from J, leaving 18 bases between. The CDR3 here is CASILGAPKDEQYF. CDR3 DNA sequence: TGTGCCAGCATCCTGGGAGCGCCCAAGGACGAGCAGTACTTC.

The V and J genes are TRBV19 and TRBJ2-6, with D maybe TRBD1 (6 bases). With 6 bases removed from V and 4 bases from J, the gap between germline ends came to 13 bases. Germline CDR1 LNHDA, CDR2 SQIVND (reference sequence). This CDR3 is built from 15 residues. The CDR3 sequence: CASSPGTRGANVLTF. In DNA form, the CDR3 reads TGTGCCAGTAGCCCTGGGACAAGAGGGGCCAACGTCCTGACTTTC.

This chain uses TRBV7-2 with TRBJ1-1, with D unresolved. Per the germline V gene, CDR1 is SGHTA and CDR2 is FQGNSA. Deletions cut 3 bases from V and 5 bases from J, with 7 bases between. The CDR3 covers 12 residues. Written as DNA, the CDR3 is TGTGCCAGCAGCTTGTGGCAGACTGAAGCTTTCTTT. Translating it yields CASSLWQTEAFF.

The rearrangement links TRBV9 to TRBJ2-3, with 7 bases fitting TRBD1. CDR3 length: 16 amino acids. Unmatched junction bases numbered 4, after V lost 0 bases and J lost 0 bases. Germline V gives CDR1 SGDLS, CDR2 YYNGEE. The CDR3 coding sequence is TGTGCCAGCAGCGTAGTAACAGGGGCTAGCACAGATACGCAGTATTTT. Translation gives CASSVVTGASTDTQYF.

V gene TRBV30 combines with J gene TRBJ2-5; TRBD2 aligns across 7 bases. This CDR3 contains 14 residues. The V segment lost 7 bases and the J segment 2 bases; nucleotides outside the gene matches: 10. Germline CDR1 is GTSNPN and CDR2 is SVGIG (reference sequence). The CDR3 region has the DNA TGTGCCTTGACCCCCGGGGGGTCGCAAGAGACCCAGTACTTC. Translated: CALTPGGSQETQYF.

The CDR3 bases are TGCGCCAGCAGCCCCCGGACTACCGAATTCGATGGCTACACCTTC. Protein product: CASSPRTTEFDGYTF. This chain connects TRBV4-3 to TRBJ1-2; D remains unclear. Germline CDR1 and CDR2: LGHNA and YSLEER. V dropped 4 bases and J dropped 6 bases, with 18 bases sitting between them. CDR3 length equals 15 residues.

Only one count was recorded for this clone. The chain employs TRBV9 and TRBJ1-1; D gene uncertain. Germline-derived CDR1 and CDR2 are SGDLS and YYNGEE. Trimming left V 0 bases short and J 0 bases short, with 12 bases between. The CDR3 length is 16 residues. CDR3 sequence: CASSVGNSPMNTEAFF. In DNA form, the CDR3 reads TGTGCCAGCAGCGTAGGTAACAGTCCCATGAACACTGAAGCTTTCTTT.

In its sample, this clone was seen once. The CDR3 DNA sequence: TGCGCCAGCAGTCGGGAGGAACTAGCGCCTCTAAGGACAGATACGCAGTATTTT. This sequence encodes CASSREELAPLRTDTQYF. This chain joins TRBV4-1 and TRBJ2-3, with 7 bases lining up with TRBD2. CDR3 length: 18 residues. The V and J ends lost 6 bases and 3 bases, in that order; junction bases with no gene match: 18. Germline assignment: CDR1 MGHRA and CDR2 YSYEKL.

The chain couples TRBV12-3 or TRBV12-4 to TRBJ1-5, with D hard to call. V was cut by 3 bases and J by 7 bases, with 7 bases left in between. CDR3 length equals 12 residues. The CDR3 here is CASSFKEQPQHF. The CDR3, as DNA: TGTGCCAGCAGTTTTAAGGAGCAGCCCCAGCATTTT.

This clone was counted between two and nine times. CDR3 amino acids: CASSYRAPGLAGAEQYF. Here the CDR3 DNA reads TGTGCCAGCAGTTACAGGGCTCCGGGACTAGCGGGGGCCGAGCAGTACTTC. The chain combines TRBV6-2 or TRBV6-3 with TRBJ2-7; 14 positions match TRBD2. Losses at the gene ends were 2 bases for V and 6 bases for J; bases not matched to a gene: 9. Germline lookup yields CDR1 MNHEY and CDR2 SVGEGT. This CDR3 spans 17 amino acids.

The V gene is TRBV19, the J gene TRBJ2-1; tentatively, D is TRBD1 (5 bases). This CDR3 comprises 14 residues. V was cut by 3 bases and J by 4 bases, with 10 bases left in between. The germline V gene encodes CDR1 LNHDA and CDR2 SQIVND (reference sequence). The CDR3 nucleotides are TGTGCCAGTAGTATCCAGGGAACATACAATGAGCAGTTCTTC. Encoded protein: CASSIQGTYNEQFF.

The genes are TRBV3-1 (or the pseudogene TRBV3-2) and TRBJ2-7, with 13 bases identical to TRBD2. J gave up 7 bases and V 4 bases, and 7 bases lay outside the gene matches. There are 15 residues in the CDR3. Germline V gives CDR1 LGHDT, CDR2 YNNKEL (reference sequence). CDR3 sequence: CASSLGLAGVEEQYF. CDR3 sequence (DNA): TGTGCCAGCAGCCTAGGACTAGCGGGAGTAGAAGAGCAGTACTTC.

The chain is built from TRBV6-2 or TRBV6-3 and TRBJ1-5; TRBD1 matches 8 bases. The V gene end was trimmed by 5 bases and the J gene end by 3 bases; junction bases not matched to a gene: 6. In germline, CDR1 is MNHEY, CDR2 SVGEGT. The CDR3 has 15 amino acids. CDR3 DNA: TGTGCCAGCAGTCCCCAGGACAGGGACAATCAGCCCCAGCATTTT. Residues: CASSPQDRDNQPQHF.

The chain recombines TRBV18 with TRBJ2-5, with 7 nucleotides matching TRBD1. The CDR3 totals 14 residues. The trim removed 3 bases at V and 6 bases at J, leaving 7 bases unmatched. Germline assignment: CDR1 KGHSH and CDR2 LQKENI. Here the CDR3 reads CASSPYQGEQTQYF. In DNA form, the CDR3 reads TGTGCCAGCTCACCTTATCAGGGGGAACAGACCCAGTACTTC.

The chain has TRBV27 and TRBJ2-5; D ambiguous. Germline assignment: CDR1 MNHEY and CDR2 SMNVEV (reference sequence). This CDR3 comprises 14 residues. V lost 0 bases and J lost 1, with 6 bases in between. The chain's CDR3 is CASSLSYSQETQYF. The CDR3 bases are TGTGCCAGCAGTTTATCGTACAGCCAAGAGACCCAGTACTTC.

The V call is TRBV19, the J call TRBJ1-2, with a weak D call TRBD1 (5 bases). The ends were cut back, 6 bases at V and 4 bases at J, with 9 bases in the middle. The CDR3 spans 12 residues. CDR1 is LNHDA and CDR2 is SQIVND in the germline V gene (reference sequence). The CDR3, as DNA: TGTGCCAGTAGCCCCGACAGCTATGGCTACACCTTC. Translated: CASSPDSYGYTF.

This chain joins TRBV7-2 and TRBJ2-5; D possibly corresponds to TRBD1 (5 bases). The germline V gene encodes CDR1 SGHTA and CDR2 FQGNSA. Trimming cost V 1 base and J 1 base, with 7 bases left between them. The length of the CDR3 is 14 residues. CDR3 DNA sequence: TGTGCCAGCAGCTTAGGGCAGGGCCAAGAGACCCAGTACTTC. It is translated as CASSLGQGQETQYF.

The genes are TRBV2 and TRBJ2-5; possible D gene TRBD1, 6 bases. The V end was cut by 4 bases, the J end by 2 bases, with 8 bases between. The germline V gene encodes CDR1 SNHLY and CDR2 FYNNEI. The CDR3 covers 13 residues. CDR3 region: CASSGQGQETQYF. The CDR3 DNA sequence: TGTGCCAGCAGTGGCCAGGGGCAAGAGACCCAGTACTTC.

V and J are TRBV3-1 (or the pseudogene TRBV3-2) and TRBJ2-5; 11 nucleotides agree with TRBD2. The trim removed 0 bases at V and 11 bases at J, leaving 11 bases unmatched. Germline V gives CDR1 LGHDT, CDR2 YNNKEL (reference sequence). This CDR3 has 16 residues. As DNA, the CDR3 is TGTGCCAGCAGCCAAGATATAGGACTAGCGGGCCCTCGTCAGTACTTC. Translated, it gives CASSQDIGLAGPRQYF.

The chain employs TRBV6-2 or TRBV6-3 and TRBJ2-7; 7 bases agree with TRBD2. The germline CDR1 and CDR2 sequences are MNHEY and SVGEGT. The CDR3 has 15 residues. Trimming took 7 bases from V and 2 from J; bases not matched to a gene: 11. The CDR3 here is CASTPQAAGAYEQYF. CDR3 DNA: TGTGCCAGCACCCCTCAGGCGGCGGGGGCCTACGAGCAGTACTTC.

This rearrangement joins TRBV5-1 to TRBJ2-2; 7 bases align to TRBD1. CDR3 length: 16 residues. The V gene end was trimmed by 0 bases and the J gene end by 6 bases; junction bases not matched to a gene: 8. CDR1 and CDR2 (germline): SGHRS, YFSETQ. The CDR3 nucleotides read TGCGCCAGCAGCTTGGCGTCAGGGGGAGAGCCCGGGGAGCTGTTTTTT. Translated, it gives CASSLASGGEPGELFF.